This passage covers 22 T cell receptor beta chains from one sample sequenced in a study of monozygotic twins with inflammatory bowel disease. Using the 5' RACE reads, TCRdb records one entry per CDR3 protein without DNA. The sample shows 400,000 to 500,000 distinct CDR3 sequences, and approximately 2.3% sits with its ten largest clones. Sequenced input: blood. The source is a human donor with ulcerative colitis or Crohn's disease, or a healthy co-twin of an affected twin (not recorded which).

Here the CDR3 reads CASSKGQGINYGYTF. The J gene is TRBJ1-2, the V gene TRBV5-1; TCRdb's assignment of TRBD1 cannot be checked, as there is no DNA. The CDR3 sequence is 15 residues long. CDR1 is SGHRS, CDR2 YFSETQ, per germline.

This chain's CDR3 is CASSNEGNKGVYGYTF. The chain carries TRBV7-3 and TRBJ1-2. This CDR3 has 16 amino acids. Germline V CDR1 and CDR2: SGHTA, FQGTGA.

The V gene is TRBV4-1, the J gene TRBJ1-1; TCRdb names TRBD1, which stays unverified in the absence of DNA. The CDR3 has 15 amino acids. Germline values: CDR1 MGHRA, CDR2 YSYEKL. The CDR3 is CASSPPGGLNTEAFF.

The chain employs TRBV7-9 and TRBJ2-6. The CDR3 is 16 amino acids. CDR1 is SEHNR, CDR2 FQNEAQ, per germline (reference sequence). The CDR3 sequence: CASTLYTQVGANVLTF.

The V call is TRBV7-3, the J call TRBJ2-1; absent DNA, TCRdb's TRBD2 call cannot be checked. This CDR3 spans 16 amino acids. The germline CDR1 and CDR2 sequences are SGHTA and FQGTGA. CDR3: CASSLTGLAGGNEQFF.

The gene calls are TRBV24-1 and TRBJ2-5. The CDR3 is 14 residues long. From germline, CDR1 is KGHDR and CDR2 SFDVKD. The CDR3 loop is CATSDGVGQETQYF.

The chain links TRBV5-1 to TRBJ2-3; absent DNA, TCRdb's TRBD1 call cannot be checked. Germline V gives CDR1 SGHRS, CDR2 YFSETQ. The CDR3 is 13 residues long. The CDR3: CASSGGSTDTQYF.

The chain links TRBV12-3 or TRBV12-4 to TRBJ2-1; without DNA, the TCRdb call of TRBD2 cannot be checked. This CDR3 contains 15 residues. Here the CDR3 reads CASSSSSGGGYEQFF.

V and J are TRBV7-2 and TRBJ2-7. CDR1 and CDR2 from the germline V gene are SGHTA and FQGNSA. The CDR3 spans 11 residues. CDR3 region: CASSKGYEQYF.

The genes are TRBV7-9 and TRBJ1-1; TCRdb's D call of TRBD1 is untestable without DNA. The CDR3 has 14 amino acids. The germline V gene has CDR1 SEHNR and CDR2 FQNEAQ (reference sequence). CDR3: CASSTGAMNTEAFF.

The V and J genes are TRBV21-1 and TRBJ2-6. TRBV21-1 has pseudogene status. The CDR3 runs to 13 residues. CDR3 sequence reads: CASSVAGANVLTF.

CDR3 protein: CASRWEEELFF. The chain combines TRBV3-1 with TRBJ2-2. The CDR3 has 11 amino acids. The V gene's germline CDR1 is LGHDT and CDR2 YNNKEL (reference sequence).

This chain uses TRBV2 with TRBJ2-1; TCRdb's D call, TRBD1, is unchecked because there is no DNA. From germline, CDR1 is SNHLY and CDR2 FYNNEI. The CDR3 has 14 residues. CDR3 loop: CASSDSYRGSEQFF. Full variable domain (missing parts from reference TRBV2 and TRBJ2-1): EPEVTQTPSHQVTQMGQEVILRCVPISNHLYFYWYRQILGQKVEFLVSFYNNEISEKSEIFDDQFSVERPDGSNFTLKIRSTKLEDSAMYFCASSDSYRGSEQFFGPGTRLTVL.

This chain connects TRBV20-1 to TRBJ2-3; the D call from TCRdb, TRBD2, cannot be confirmed without DNA. The germline gives CDR1 DFQATT, CDR2 SNEGSKA (reference sequence). The CDR3 has 15 amino acids. The CDR3 is CSASPSGGGTDTQYF.

The CDR3 region is CASNGNDEQYF. The chain couples TRBV6-6 to TRBJ2-7; the TRBD1 assignment by TCRdb is unverifiable without DNA. The V gene's germline CDR1 is MNHNY and CDR2 SVGAGI (reference sequence). The CDR3 totals 11 residues.

The chain carries TRBV2 and TRBJ2-1; TCRdb returns TRBD2, unconfirmable since there is no DNA. Germline CDR1 SNHLY, CDR2 FYNNEI. This CDR3 is built from 19 residues. The CDR3 protein is CASSEARLAGGPFYNEQFF.

The CDR3 here is CASSLGYVAPEDEQFF. The chain couples TRBV27 to TRBJ2-1. The germline CDR1 and CDR2 sequences are MNHEY and SMNVEV (reference sequence). The CDR3 length is 16 residues.

J is TRBJ1-4 and V is TRBV5-1; absent DNA, TCRdb's TRBD1 call cannot be checked. Germline CDR1 and CDR2: SGHRS and YFSETQ. This CDR3 is built from 18 residues. The CDR3 protein is CASARAPLPFSTNEKLFF.

The chain combines TRBV7-2 with TRBJ1-2; there is no DNA to check the TCRdb D call of TRBD1. This CDR3 is built from 13 residues. CDR1 is SGHTA, CDR2 FQGNSA, per germline. CDR3 in amino acids: CASSPRTTHGYTF.

The chain carries TRBV3-1 and TRBJ1-5. Germline V lookup: CDR1 LGHDT, CDR2 YNNKEL (reference sequence). The CDR3 contains 14 residues. The CDR3 loop is CASSLRGVDQPQHF.

This chain joins TRBV9 and TRBJ2-3. Germline CDR1 reads SGDLS; CDR2 reads YYNGEE. CDR3 length equals 14 residues. CDR3 amino acids: CASSATSTGDTQYF.

The chain employs TRBV10-3 and TRBJ2-5; the TRBD1 assignment by TCRdb is unverifiable without DNA. The CDR3 is 12 residues long. Germline CDR1 reads ENHRY; CDR2 reads SYGVKD. The CDR3 sequence is CAISEPGETQYF.